This T cell receptor (beta chain) was found in a study of metastatic and nonmetastatic thyroid tumors. Each patient came to thyroid surgery without any prior treatment (of any kind). Between the trimmed V and J ends, which lost 4 bases and 7 bases, there was a span of 8 bases. Germline V gene data show CDR1 as GTSNPN and CDR2 as SVGIG (reference sequence). The CDR3 has 12 amino acids. TCRdb re-called the PCR reads through MiXCR. The sample has 20,000 to 25,000 clones; 35% to 45% are singletons. V is TRBV30 and J is TRBJ1-6; D remains ambiguous. The source is a male donor with papillary thyroid cancer or a benign thyroid nodule (not recorded which). Some clones in this sample may be carry-over from other donors' samples. Material: blood. CDR3 bases: TGTGCCTGGAAGACTCAGAATTCACCCCTCCACTTT. Translated, it gives CAWKTQNSPLHF. The full variable domain, in which reference TRBV30 and TRBJ1-6 provide the parts outside the CDR3, is SQTIHQWPATLVQPVGSPLSLECTVEGTSNPNLYWYRQAAGRGLQLLFYSVGIGQISSEVPQNLSASRPQDRQFILSSKKLLLSDSGFYLCAWKTQNSPLHFGNGTRLTVT.